These T cell receptor beta chains were read from a single sample in a study of blood T cell repertoires in COVID-19. The table came from immunoSEQ multiplex PCR; TCRdb's copy has only in-frame clones and leaves some out. This sample has about 80,000 clones, with around 82% found just once. Sequencing input: peripheral blood. Receptors originate from a human donor in a cohort sampled during active COVID-19. The CDR3 runs from the conserved cysteine through the conserved F or W. D genes are given only for firm matches. Size values are once, few and many counts, or a class for expanded clones, and some rows have none.

d_call	j_call	cdr3_length	v_call	clone_size	cdr3_aa	cdr3_nt
TRBD1	TRBJ1-1	19	TRBV28	.	CASSLSVRNRGRLNTEAFF	TGTGCCAGCAGTTTATCTGTTCGGAACAGGGGTAGGTTGAACACTGAAGCTTTCTTT
TRBD1	TRBJ1-2	16	TRBV5-1	.	CASSLDRDSRERGYTF	TGCGCCAGCAGCCTAGATAGGGACAGTCGAGAACGCGGCTACACCTTC
.	TRBJ2-7	15	TRBV6-5	once	CASSYPRGTDYEQYF	TGTGCCAGCAGTTACCCGCGCGGGACAGACTACGAGCAGTACTTC
TRBD1	TRBJ1-4	16	TRBV4-1	.	CASSPRDRVGDEKLFF	TGCGCCAGCAGCCCTCGGGACAGGGTTGGAGATGAAAAACTGTTTTTT
.	TRBJ1-3	17	TRBV5-5	.	CASSSGQRVDSGNTIYF	TGTGCCAGCAGCTCTGGACAGAGGGTCGACTCTGGAAACACCATATATTTT
.	TRBJ2-7	15	TRBV19	.	CASSIWAGGIYEQYF	TGTGCCAGTAGTATTTGGGCAGGGGGGATCTACGAGCAGTACTTC
TRBD2	TRBJ2-2	17	TRBV30	.	CAWSRTSGGMNTGELFF	TGTGCCTGGAGTCGGACTAGCGGGGGGATGAACACCGGGGAGCTGTTTTTT
.	TRBJ1-2	13	TRBV5-4	.	CASSLDLGGGGHF	TGTGCCAGCAGCTTGGACCTAGGGGGGGGCGGACACTTC
.	TRBJ2-2	14	TRBV11-2	.	CASSPDINTGELFF	TGTGCCAGCAGCCCGGACATAAACACCGGGGAGCTGTTTTTT
TRBD2	TRBJ2-3	20	TRBV19	.	CASSIKLAGSSRTSTDTQYF	TGTGCCAGTAGTATAAAACTAGCGGGCTCGTCGAGAACTAGCACAGATACGCAGTATTTT
TRBD2	TRBJ2-3	16	TRBV5-1	.	CASSKTSGGAVDTQYF	TGCGCCAGCAGCAAAACTAGCGGGGGGGCCGTAGATACGCAGTATTTT
.	TRBJ1-5	15	TRBV2	few	CASRRGGIVDQPQHF	TGTGCCAGCAGACGGGGGGGGATCGTAGATCAGCCCCAGCATTTT
TRBD1	TRBJ2-5	14	TRBV7-3	.	CASSTGTGGETQYF	TGTGCCAGCAGCACCGGGACAGGGGGCGAGACCCAGTACTTC
TRBD1	TRBJ2-5	15	TRBV18	once	CASSARQGSQETQYF	TGTGCCAGCTCAGCAAGACAGGGATCTCAAGAGACCCAGTACTTC
.	TRBJ2-7	17	TRBV18	.	CASSNLPPLRGRYEQYF	TGTGCCAGCTCGAATCTGCCCCCTCTTCGGGGTCGCTACGAGCAGTACTTC
TRBD1	TRBJ1-1	12	TRBV29-1	few	CSVTTGVTEAFF	TGCAGCGTTACCACAGGGGTCACGGAAGCTTTCTTT
TRBD1	TRBJ1-4	15	TRBV7-9	.	CASSLGQTDNEKLFF	TGTGCCAGCAGCTTGGGACAGACCGATAATGAAAAACTGTTTTTT
TRBD1	TRBJ1-2	14	TRBV6-2/TRBV6-3	.	CASSRQGQGNGYTF	TGTGCCAGCAGCCGCCAGGGACAGGGGAATGGCTACACCTTC
TRBD2	TRBJ2-3	17	TRBV5-1	.	CASSLVAGGSNTDTQYF	TGCGCCAGCAGCTTGGTAGCGGGGGGTTCCAACACAGATACGCAGTATTTT
.	TRBJ1-1	14	TRBV5-1	.	CASSPGGMNTEAFF	TGCGCCAGCAGCCCCGGGGGAATGAACACTGAAGCTTTCTTT
TRBD1	TRBJ1-2	14	TRBV28	.	CASNDRGRLYGYTF	TGTGCCAGCAACGACAGGGGGCGCCTCTATGGCTACACCTTC
.	TRBJ2-2	14	TRBV2	.	CASSQTGNTGELFF	TGTGCCAGCAGTCAGACAGGAAACACCGGGGAGCTGTTTTTT
TRBD2	TRBJ2-3	14	TRBV3-1/TRBV3-2	.	CASSLLAGRGWQYF	TGTGCCAGCAGCCTTCTAGCGGGCCGGGGATGGCAGTATTTT
.	TRBJ2-2	19	TRBV27	.	CASSRGGGGVGWNTGELFF	TGTGCCAGCAGCCGCGGGGGAGGGGGTGTTGGTTGGAACACCGGGGAGCTGTTTTTT
.	TRBJ2-6	15	TRBV10-3	.	CAISDRGPGANVLTF	TGTGCCATCAGTGATCGAGGGCCTGGGGCCAACGTCCTGACTTTC
.	TRBJ1-3	16	TRBV11-2	.	CASSPPFWAKTNTIYF	TGTGCCAGCAGCCCACCCTTTTGGGCCAAAACGAACACCATATATTTT
TRBD1	TRBJ1-2	14	TRBV2	.	CASTRTGAKNGYTF	TGTGCCAGCACTAGGACAGGGGCTAAAAATGGCTACACCTTC
.	TRBJ1-4	13	TRBV12-3/TRBV12-4	.	CASKATVNEKLFF	TGTGCCAGCAAAGCGACGGTTAATGAAAAACTGTTTTTT
.	TRBJ2-3	15	TRBV3-1/TRBV3-2	.	CASSQASGRSHTQYF	TGTGCCAGCAGCCAAGCAAGTGGAAGGAGTCATACGCAGTATTTT
TRBD2	TRBJ2-1	14	TRBV3-1/TRBV3-2	once	CASRGLAGTNEQFF	TGTGCCAGCCGAGGACTAGCGGGCACCAATGAGCAGTTCTTC
TRBD1	TRBJ1-1	13	TRBV19	.	CASSRQGLTEAFF	TGTGCCAGTAGTAGACAGGGGCTGACTGAAGCTTTCTTT
.	TRBJ1-1	13	TRBV7-9	.	CASSKGSNTEAFF	TGTGCCAGCAGTAAGGGGTCGAACACTGAAGCTTTCTTT
.	TRBJ2-3	13	TRBV19	.	CASSGLRTDTQYF	TGTGCCAGTTCAGGGTTGCGCACAGATACGCAGTATTTT
TRBD1	TRBJ1-2	12	TRBV2	.	CASTQGYYGYTF	TGTGCCAGCACACAGGGGTACTATGGCTACACCTTC
TRBD1	TRBJ2-3	11	TRBV18	.	CASSPGTATYF	TGTGCCAGCTCCCCAGGGACAGCGACCTATTTT
.	TRBJ1-3	14	TRBV7-9	few	CASSFVRSGNTIYF	TGTGCCAGCAGCTTCGTCAGAAGTGGAAACACCATATATTTT
TRBD2	TRBJ2-2	15	TRBV5-1	.	CASSLSGGVTGELFF	TGCGCCAGCAGCTTGAGCGGGGGGGTCACCGGGGAGCTGTTTTTT
TRBD1	TRBJ1-2	14	TRBV28	once	CASSLTGGALLYTF	TGTGCCAGCAGTTTAACAGGGGGCGCTCTCCTTTACACCTTC
TRBD1	TRBJ2-1	15	TRBV14	.	CASSYGQGPHNEQFF	TGTGCCAGCAGCTACGGACAGGGTCCCCACAATGAGCAGTTCTTC
TRBD1	TRBJ1-2	14	TRBV6-5	.	CASTPAGGFYGYTF	TGTGCCAGCACTCCTGCAGGGGGCTTCTATGGCTACACCTTC
TRBD1	TRBJ1-4	12	TRBV5-1	.	CASRTGDEKLFF	TGCGCCAGCCGGACAGGGGATGAAAAACTGTTTTTT
TRBD1	TRBJ1-1	14	TRBV18	.	CASSLGQANTEAFF	TGTGCCAGCTCTCTCGGACAGGCGAACACTGAAGCTTTCTTT
.	TRBJ1-5	13	TRBV18	.	CASSPAQNEPQHF	TGTGCCAGCTCACCCGCTCAGAATGAGCCCCAGCATTTT
TRBD1	TRBJ2-2	14	TRBV3-1/TRBV3-2	.	CASSQGQSTGELFF	TGTGCCAGCAGCCAGGGACAGAGCACCGGGGAGCTGTTTTTT
TRBD1	TRBJ2-1	15	TRBV2	.	CASSETGTGYNEQFF	TGTGCCAGCAGTGAAACTGGGACAGGCTACAATGAGCAGTTCTTC
TRBD1	TRBJ1-6	15	TRBV5-1	.	CASSPTTGENSPLHF	TGCGCCAGCAGCCCGACGACAGGGGAGAATTCACCCCTCCACTTT